One sample yielded the 2 T cell receptor beta chains listed below, sequenced in a study of T cell repertoires in ileal Crohn's disease. Sequenced by immunoSEQ multiplex PCR; TCRdb stores in-frame clones only, minus some. Of around 8,800 clones in the sample, around 76% were seen once. What was sequenced was ileal tissue. These receptors were obtained from an adult with Crohn's disease.

The rearrangement links TRBV27 to TRBJ2-2; D gene ambiguous. Trimming left V 4 bases short and J 2 bases short, with 5 bases between. CDR3 length equals 13 residues. Germline V gene data show CDR1 as MNHEY and CDR2 as SMNVEV (reference sequence). The CDR3 region has the DNA TGTGCCAGCAGTTGGCTTAACACCGGGGAGCTGTTTTTT. This translates into CASSWLNTGELFF.

The chain recombines TRBV5-6 with TRBJ1-1, with D perhaps matching TRBD1 (5 bases). V lost 0 bases, J lost 5 bases, and 14 bases lay in between. The CDR3 has 15 amino acids. Germline-derived CDR1 and CDR2 are SGHDT and YYEEEE. The CDR3 DNA is TGTGCCAGCAGCTTGGAGTCCAGGGTGCGGACTGAAGCTTTCTTT. Amino acids: CASSLESRVRTEAFF.